Sequencing of this T cell receptor (beta chain) was carried out in a study of Tregs in tolerant kidney transplant recipients (dated by TCRdb to the late 2010s). A note on the overall study: Transplants used related donors with nonmyeloablative bone marrow transplantation; mixed chimerism was transient in the human trials. Before combined kidney and bone marrow transplantation, this study identified donor-specific regulatory T cells using TCRbeta sequencing and then followed those same cells after transplant. Summary of the overall study and its limitations: The study was limited by small patient numbers, and the findings need validation in larger populations and under other immunosuppression protocols. In tolerant patients, donor-specific Tregs expanded more than Tregs overall, which suggests antigen-driven rather than nonspecific expansion. Expanding Tregs with activated donor B cells appeared to identify the most biologically relevant and donor-specific TCRbeta repertoire. Although technical replication error seemed to be minimal, the question of biological reproducibility was not addressed directly. Because the PCR primers were changed over time for some patients, nucleotide-level comparison could not be performed across the samples from those patients.

For TCRbeta CDR3 sequencing, genomic DNA from the sorted cells was extracted using the QIAGEN DNeasy Blood and Tissue Kit. High-throughput TCRbeta CDR3 sequencing, including PCR amplification with bias correction and internal controls, was performed commercially through immunoSEQ. The source study handled its data this way. Unique productive TCRbeta sequences were defined by CDR3 nucleotide sequence where primers matched, otherwise by CDR3 amino acid sequence with Vbeta and Jbeta genes. A sequence was defined as donor-reactive if the sequence was expanded at least 5-fold in CFSE-low cells compared with unstimulated cells and had a frequency of at least 0.01% in CFSE-low cells. Repertoire divergence was quantified by Jensen-Shannon divergence using the top 100 TCRbeta sequences ranked by frequency. For samples with multiple sequencing runs, sorting error was corrected separately for each run before the runs were pooled. TCRdb holds this immuneACCESS table with in-frame rearrangements only. Some clones are missing; in checked studies, unresolved V genes explain under half, and the rest has no known cause. From that table come the V and J calls and clone size; the DNA was used to work out D and trimming. The sample table gives 1,500 to 2,000 clones. The ten largest clones take up around 20% of the sample.

No count is given, but going by its frequency this clone is medium-sized (0.01 to 0.1%). Its antigen remains undetermined. Coverage ceases 3 residues before the CDR3 finishes, and the germline J gene fills in the end. Other DNA sequences in the same sample also yield this CDR3. In the paper's terms, the time point label means: blood sample drawn before combined kidney and bone marrow transplant. For bulk CFSE mixed lymphocyte reactions, CFSE-labeled recipient PBMCs were cocultured for approximately 6 days with irradiated donor PBMCs and were then stained for CD3/CD4/CD8 and FACS-sorted. 4 combined kidney and bone marrow transplant recipients from the ITN036ST trial were included as patients, and samples were available only from these trial subjects. Healthy control blood was processed to PBMCs with a Ficoll density gradient and then cryopreserved, whereas patient PBMCs were collected both before and after transplant.

V is cut by 0 bases and J by 0 bases, and the space between the germline ends is 10 bases. Including the terminal cysteine and phenylalanine, the CDR3 comprises 16 residues. The 39 bases shown cover part of the CDR3, and their frame starts at base 1. The germline V gene supplies CDR1 KGHSH and CDR2 LQKENI. The chain uses TRBV18 and TRBJ2-3; TRBD1 could be the D gene, as 5 bases match. The TCR sequence derives from a human patient who received a combined kidney and bone marrow transplant. This material consisted of CD4+ T cells from blood cultured with allogeneic cells, taken before the transplant. The CDR3 protein sequence reads: CASSPPRTLSTDTQYF. The sequenced part of the CDR3 DNA is TGTGCCAGCTCACCACCCCGGACACTGAGCACAGATACG.